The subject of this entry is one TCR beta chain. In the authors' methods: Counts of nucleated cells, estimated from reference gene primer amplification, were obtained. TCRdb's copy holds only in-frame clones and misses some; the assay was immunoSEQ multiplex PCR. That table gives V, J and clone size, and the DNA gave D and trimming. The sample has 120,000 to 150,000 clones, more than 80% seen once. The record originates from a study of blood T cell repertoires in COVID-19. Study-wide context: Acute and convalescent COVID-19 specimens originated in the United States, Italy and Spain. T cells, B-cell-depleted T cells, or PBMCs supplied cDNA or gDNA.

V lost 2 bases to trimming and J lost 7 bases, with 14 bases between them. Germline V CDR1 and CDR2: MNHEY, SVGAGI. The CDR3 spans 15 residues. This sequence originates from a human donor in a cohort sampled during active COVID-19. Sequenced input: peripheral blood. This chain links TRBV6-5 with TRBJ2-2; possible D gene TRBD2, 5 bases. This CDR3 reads CASSYPKASIGELFF. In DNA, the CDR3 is TGTGCCAGCAGTTACCCCAAGGCTAGCATCGGGGAGCTGTTTTTT.